The clone carrying this T cell receptor (beta chain) was recorded a few times. These data originate in a study of cytomegalovirus exposure and HLA in healthy donors. Study in general: An analysis done earlier identified more than 90 million unique TCR beta sequences from approximately 170 million T cells.

The PCR used 60 Vbeta and 13 Jbeta primers. Sequenced by immunoSEQ multiplex PCR; TCRdb stores in-frame clones only, minus some. The sample carries about 140,000 clones, around four fifths recorded once. The receptor was derived from a woman between 35 and 50 years old in good health and CMV-seronegative. Sequencing was carried out using PBMCs.

DNA of the CDR3: TGTGCCAGCAGCCAAGTAAGGGGGCTCACAGATACGCAGTATTTT. This encodes CASSQVRGLTDTQYF. The chain carries TRBV4-2 and TRBJ2-3, with TRBD1 identical over 7 bases. J lost 2 bases, V lost 1 base, and 3 bases had no gene match. This CDR3 comprises 15 residues. The germline V gene encodes CDR1 LGHNA and CDR2 YNFKEQ.